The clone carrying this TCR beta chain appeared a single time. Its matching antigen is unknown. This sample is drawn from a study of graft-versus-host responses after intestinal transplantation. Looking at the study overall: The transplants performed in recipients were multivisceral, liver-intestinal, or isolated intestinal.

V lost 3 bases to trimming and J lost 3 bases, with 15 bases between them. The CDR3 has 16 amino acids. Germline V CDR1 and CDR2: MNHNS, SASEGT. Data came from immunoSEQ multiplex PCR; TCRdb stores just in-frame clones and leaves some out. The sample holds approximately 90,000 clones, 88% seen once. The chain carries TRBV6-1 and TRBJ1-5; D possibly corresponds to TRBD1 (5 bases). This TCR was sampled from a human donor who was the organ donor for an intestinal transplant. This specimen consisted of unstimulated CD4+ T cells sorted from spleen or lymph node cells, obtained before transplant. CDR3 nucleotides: TGTGCCAGCAGTGAGCCTGGGAAAGGGGACAATCAGCCCCAGCATTTT. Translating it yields CASSEPGKGDNQPQHF.